This TCR beta chain was sequenced in a study of siplizumab effects on memory and regulatory T cells. Study-level findings and limits: Naive T cells apparently outstripped memory cells in diversity and seemed major alloresponse contributors. Mappable CD4+ clones that were alloreactive averaged approximately 69% Treg-derived with siplizumab versus approximately 30% in controls. Most alloreactive clones went unmapped to unstimulated subsets; only a minor fraction mapped. Confirmation was lacking for the suppressive function of proliferating Tregs derived from siplizumab cultures.

Notes on this clone: Its cognate antigen is unknown.

Sequencing used immunoSEQ multiplex PCR; TCRdb keeps in-frame clones, though not all of them. The table lists around 97,000 clones, around 94% of them singletons. Looked up from germline, CDR1 is MRHNA and CDR2 is SNTAGT. Trimming removed 6 bases at V and 5 bases at J, with 12 bases between. The CDR3 loop spans 13 amino acids. The chain employs TRBV6-4 and TRBJ2-3; D remains unclear. This clonotype was obtained from a human donor in good health. Material for sequencing was non-Treg CD4+ T cells sorted from blood. The CDR3 sequence is CASSLTWGDTQYF. The CDR3 nucleotides read TGTGCCAGCAGCCTAACATGGGGAGATACGCAGTATTTT.